These 27 T cell receptor beta chains were all obtained from the same sample, sequenced in a study of Ad26.COV2.S vaccination and SARS-CoV-2 variants. The table came from immunoSEQ multiplex PCR; TCRdb's copy has only in-frame clones and leaves some out. The table shows roughly 100,000 clones, with roughly 75% occurring only once. The specimen was peripheral blood, collected after recovery from COVID-19. The receptors here all came from a human donor who had recovered from COVID-19.

The chain is built from TRBV19 and TRBJ1-2; 7 positions agree with TRBD1. With 0 bases clipped from V and 8 bases from J, the junction kept 15 bases outside the gene matches. CDR3 size: 17 residues. Per the germline V gene, CDR1 is LNHDA and CDR2 is SQIVND (reference sequence). The CDR3 loop is CASSIDLWTGRMGGYTF. DNA for the CDR3: TGTGCCAGTAGTATAGATCTTTGGACAGGCCGAATGGGGGGCTACACCTTC.

The rearrangement uses TRBV24-1 and TRBJ1-4; 7 bases line up with TRBD1. CDR1 is KGHDR, CDR2 SFDVKD, per germline. The ends lost 4 bases at V and 3 bases at J; junction bases unmatched: 4. This CDR3 contains 15 residues. The DNA for the CDR3 is TGTGCCACCAGTGACCGGACAGGTCCTAATGAAAAACTGTTTTTT. Translation gives CATSDRTGPNEKLFF.

In this sample, this clone turned up many times. The rearrangement links TRBV5-6 to TRBJ2-3; D may match TRBD1 or TRBD2 (7 bases each). The CDR3 sequence is 16 residues long. Trimming cost V 1 base and J 6 bases, with 18 bases left between them. CDR1 SGHDT and CDR2 YYEEEE come from the germline V gene. The CDR3 DNA reads as TGTGCCAGCAGCTTGAGGGGGGGACAGAGGATGGATACGCAGTATTTT. Its translation: CASSLRGGQRMDTQYF. Combining the CDR3 with reference TRBV5-6 and TRBJ2-3 gives the whole variable domain DAGVTQSPTHLIKTRGQQVTLRCSPKSGHDTVSWYQQALGQGPQFIFQYYEEEERQRGNFPDRFSGHQFPNYSSELNVNALLLGDSALYLCASSLRGGQRMDTQYFGPGTRLTVL.

This clone was counted once. V and J are TRBV6-5 and TRBJ2-5; 8 nucleotides agree with TRBD2. The germline gives CDR1 MNHEY, CDR2 SVGAGI. The CDR3 covers 13 residues. Here the CDR3 DNA reads TGTGGCGCTTCGGGGGGGCCCCAAGAGACCCAGTACTTC. This codes for CGASGGPQETQYF.

The V gene is TRBV21-1, the J gene TRBJ2-7. TRBV21-1 is noted as a pseudogene. This CDR3 is built from 14 residues. The CDR3 loop is CASPNGTYSYEQYF. CDR3 sequence (DNA): TGTGCCAGCCCTAACGGGACGTACTCCTACGAGCAGTACTTC.

The chain carries TRBV27 and TRBJ1-1, with D tentatively TRBD1 (5 bases). V was cut by 7 bases and J by 2 bases, with 20 bases left in between. The CDR3 totals 16 residues. Germline-derived CDR1 and CDR2 are MNHEY and SMNVEV (reference sequence). The CDR3 reads CASKGTSGTPNTEAFF. CDR3 nucleotide sequence: TGTGCCAGCAAAGGGACGAGCGGGACCCCCAACACTGAAGCTTTCTTT.

The CDR3 sequence: CASSLWASGINTGELFF. The CDR3 DNA follows: TGCGCCAGCAGCTTGTGGGCTAGCGGCATCAACACCGGGGAGCTGTTTTTT. V gene TRBV5-1 combines with J gene TRBJ2-2, with 7 nucleotides matching TRBD2. The CDR3 is 17 residues long. Trimming took 1 base from V and 2 from J; bases not matched to a gene: 8. Germline assignment: CDR1 SGHRS and CDR2 YFSETQ.

This clone was observed a handful of times. The CDR3 protein is CASSEQWDNHGYTF. DNA of the CDR3: TGTGCCAGCAGTGAGCAATGGGACAATCATGGCTACACCTTC. The gene calls are TRBV27 and TRBJ1-2, with D possibly TRBD1 on 6 matching bases. Deletions cut 5 bases from V and 6 bases from J, with 16 bases between. The CDR3 covers 14 residues. The germline V gene encodes CDR1 MNHEY and CDR2 SMNVEV (reference sequence).

The chain links TRBV28 to TRBJ2-2, with D possibly TRBD1 on 6 matching bases. V was trimmed by 6 bases and J by 1 base, leaving 18 bases between them. Germline V gene data show CDR1 as MDHEN and CDR2 as SYDVKM. This CDR3 region has 17 residues. CDR3 protein: CASSLRRDTLNTGELFF. The CDR3 nucleotides are TGTGCCAGCAGCCTCCGCCGGGACACATTGAACACCGGGGAGCTGTTTTTT.

The chain has TRBV12-5 and TRBJ1-5; possibly TRBD1 for D (5 bases). Germline-derived CDR1 and CDR2 are LGHNT and FRNRAP. The CDR3 covers 15 residues. The germline V and J ends were trimmed by 5 bases and 6 bases, with 17 bases remaining between them. CDR3: CASGPAPGSGQPQHF. The CDR3 DNA reads TGTGCTAGTGGTCCCGCTCCAGGGTCCGGTCAGCCCCAGCATTTT.

V gene TRBV5-5 combines with J gene TRBJ1-4; D unresolved. Trimming took off 0 bases at V and 0 bases at J, with 9 bases between the two ends. The germline CDR1 and CDR2 sequences are SGHKS and YYEKEE (reference sequence). This CDR3 region has 16 residues. CDR3 sequence reads: CASSLDLGATNEKLFF. The CDR3 nucleotides are TGTGCCAGCAGCTTGGACCTAGGTGCAACTAATGAAAAACTGTTTTTT.

The J gene is TRBJ1-4, the V gene TRBV7-9; D remains unclear. The CDR3 runs 13 residues. Germline CDR1 and CDR2: SEHNR and FQNEAQ (reference sequence). V was trimmed by 7 bases and J by 8 bases, leaving 14 bases between them. This CDR3 is CASNRGEREKLFF. In nucleotides, the CDR3 is TGTGCCAGCAACCGGGGTGAAAGGGAAAAACTGTTTTTT. Looking up the rest from reference TRBV7-9 and TRBJ1-4 gives the full variable domain: DTGVSQNPRHKITKRGQNVTFRCDPISEHNRLYWYRQTLGQGPEFLTYFQNEAQLEKSRLLSDRFSAERPKGSFSTLEIQRTEQGDSAMYLCASNRGEREKLFFGSGTQLSVL.

The gene calls are TRBV28 and TRBJ2-3, with D unresolved. Trimming left V 7 bases short and J 2 bases short, with 10 bases between. Germline V gives CDR1 MDHEN, CDR2 SYDVKM. The CDR3 spans 13 residues. The CDR3 sequence: CASTATDTDTQYF. The CDR3 coding sequence is TGTGCCAGCACCGCCACCGACACAGATACGCAGTATTTT. Complete variable domain (other parts from reference TRBV28 and TRBJ2-3): DVKVTQSSRYLVKRTGEKVFLECVQDMDHENMFWYRQDPGLGLRLIYFSYDVKMKEKGDIPEGYSVSREKKERFSLILESASTNQTSMYLCASTATDTDTQYFGPGTRLTVL.

The V gene is TRBV27, the J gene TRBJ1-3; tentatively, D is TRBD1 (5 bases). There are 16 residues in the CDR3. Per the germline V gene, CDR1 is MNHEY and CDR2 is SMNVEV (reference sequence). V was clipped by 2 bases and J by 1 base, with 12 bases between them. This CDR3 reads CASSLNSGLSGNTIYF. DNA of the CDR3: TGTGCCAGCAGTTTAAACTCGGGACTATCTGGAAACACCATATATTTT.

The rearrangement uses TRBV2 and TRBJ1-4; TRBD1 might be the D (5 bases). From germline, CDR1 is SNHLY and CDR2 FYNNEI. The CDR3 totals 16 residues. Between the trimmed V and J ends, which lost 5 bases and 0 bases, there was a span of 13 bases. The DNA of the CDR3 is TGTGCCAGCAGTTGGACTGGGGGAGCAACTAATGAAAAACTGTTTTTT. It yields the protein CASSWTGGATNEKLFF.

This chain uses TRBV18 with TRBJ1-4, with D tentatively TRBD1 (5 bases). From germline, CDR1 is KGHSH and CDR2 LQKENI. V was clipped by 3 bases and J by 7 bases, with 15 bases between them. The CDR3 covers 15 residues. CDR3 sequence: CASSPWEGLGEKLFF. The CDR3 DNA reads as TGTGCCAGCTCACCGTGGGAGGGGCTTGGTGAAAAACTGTTTTTT. Based on the CDR3 plus reference TRBV18 and TRBJ1-4, the full variable domain is NAGVMQNPRHLVRRRGQEARLRCSPMKGHSHVYWYRQLPEEGLKFMVYLQKENIIDESGMPKERFSAEFPKEGPSILRIQQVVRGDSAAYFCASSPWEGLGEKLFFGSGTQLSVL.

This chain connects TRBV23-1 to TRBJ2-5, with 12 bases that match TRBD2. TRBV23-1 is assigned to the ORF class and has an uncertain function. This CDR3 comprises 22 residues. J lost 4 bases, V lost 0 bases, and 21 bases had no gene match. CDR3 loop: CASSQSLNKILAGGLVIETQYF. The CDR3, as DNA: TGCGCCAGCAGTCAATCGCTCAATAAGATTCTAGCGGGGGGGCTAGTGATAGAGACCCAGTACTTC.

The CDR3 spells CASSSKQGLNHNSEQFF. The CDR3 region has the DNA TGCGCCAGCAGCTCGAAACAAGGTTTAAACCACAATAGTGAGCAGTTCTTC. The gene calls are TRBV5-1 and TRBJ2-1; D remains unclear. This CDR3 contains 17 residues. Between the trimmed V and J ends, which lost 3 bases and 9 bases, there was a span of 25 bases. The germline gives CDR1 SGHRS, CDR2 YFSETQ.

The chain joins TRBV9 to TRBJ2-5; 8 bases agree with TRBD1. Germline loops: CDR1 SGDLS, CDR2 YYNGEE. V shed 0 bases and J 5 bases; nucleotides not matched to a gene: 6. CDR3 length: 15 amino acids. CDR3 nucleotide sequence: TGTGCCAGCAGCGTAGAAACAGGGGGGATGGAGACCCAGTACTTC. Its translation is CASSVETGGMETQYF.

This chain links TRBV30 with TRBJ1-2; no clear D. The CDR3 is 12 residues long. Deletions cut 0 bases from V and 4 bases from J, with 6 bases between. Germline CDR1 and CDR2: GTSNPN and SVGIG (reference sequence). For the CDR3, the DNA is TGTGCCTGGAGTGTCGTGGGCTATGGCTACACCTTC. It translates to CAWSVVGYGYTF.

The rearrangement links TRBV28 to TRBJ2-2, with TRBD2 identical over 9 bases. The CDR3 covers 17 residues. CDR1 is MDHEN, CDR2 SYDVKM, per germline. Losses at the gene ends were 5 bases for V and 0 bases for J; bases not matched to a gene: 7. CDR3 coding DNA: TGTGCCAGCAGTACCAGTAGCGGGGGCGCGAACACCGGGGAGCTGTTTTTT. It translates to CASSTSSGGANTGELFF. The variable domain in full, completed from reference TRBV28 and TRBJ2-2, reads DVKVTQSSRYLVKRTGEKVFLECVQDMDHENMFWYRQDPGLGLRLIYFSYDVKMKEKGDIPEGYSVSREKKERFSLILESASTNQTSMYLCASSTSSGGANTGELFFGEGSRLTVL.

V is TRBV7-9 and J is TRBJ2-3; perhaps TRBD1 as D (5 bases). Germline CDR1 and CDR2: SEHNR and FQNEAQ (reference sequence). The CDR3 runs to 14 residues. V lost 4 bases to trimming and J lost 3 bases, with 11 bases between them. This CDR3 is CASSSWGVTDTQYF. The DNA of the CDR3 is TGTGCCAGCAGCTCGTGGGGCGTGACAGATACGCAGTATTTT.

This clone was detected once. This rearrangement joins TRBV19 to TRBJ1-1; D possibly corresponds to TRBD1 (5 bases). This CDR3 is built from 13 residues. V lost 6 bases and J 4 bases, leaving 12 bases between the germline ends. CDR1 is LNHDA and CDR2 is SQIVND in the germline V gene (reference sequence). The CDR3 protein is CASSRDPATEAFF. The CDR3 region has the DNA TGTGCCAGTAGCCGGGACCCGGCCACTGAAGCTTTCTTT.

CDR3 amino acids: CASSQGQRGGIETQYF. The DNA for the CDR3 is TGCGCCAGCAGCCAAGGTCAGCGGGGTGGGATAGAGACCCAGTACTTC. V usage is TRBV4-3 and J usage is TRBJ2-5; TRBD2 agrees at 7 bases. This CDR3 region has 16 residues. V lost 1 base and J lost 4; bases outside the gene matches: 9. From germline, CDR1 is LGHNA and CDR2 YSLEER.

This clone was seen more than once but under ten times. J is TRBJ2-3 and V is TRBV2; no clear D. The CDR3 covers 14 residues. The V end lost 2 bases, the J end lost 2 bases, and 8 bases lay between the germline ends. Germline V lookup: CDR1 SNHLY, CDR2 FYNNEI. This CDR3 is CASSEYSFTDTQYF. The CDR3 DNA is TGTGCCAGCAGTGAATACAGCTTCACAGATACGCAGTATTTT.

The rearrangement joins TRBV6-5 to TRBJ2-7, with 7 bases lining up with TRBD1. The germline V gene encodes CDR1 MNHEY and CDR2 SVGAGI. The CDR3 is 13 residues long. The junction had 4 bases not matched to a gene; V was cut back by 8 bases and J by 0 bases. The CDR3 bases are TGTGCCAGCTCCGGGACAGACTCCTACGAGCAGTACTTC. It specifies CASSGTDSYEQYF.

V and J are TRBV30 and TRBJ1-1; D not resolved. V was clipped by 4 bases and J by 0 bases, with 15 bases between them. The CDR3 runs to 15 residues. Germline CDR1 GTSNPN, CDR2 SVGIG (reference sequence). CDR3 in amino acids: CAWTKWEAMNTEAFF. The CDR3 coding sequence is TGTGCCTGGACGAAGTGGGAAGCCATGAACACTGAAGCTTTCTTT.